This T cell receptor (beta chain) was profiled in a study of cytomegalovirus exposure and HLA in healthy donors. Background on the study: The roughly 110 validation repertoires were reported in a later analysis to have been generated on the same platform as the 666 first-cohort repertoires. The study's findings and limits: Among the CMV-associated chains, three were confirmed in vitro as specific for CMV antigens. Reportedly, diagnosis of cytomegalovirus status by the classifier showed high specificity and sensitivity. First-cohort TCR clusters tended to co-occur in the 130 or so validation repertoires, a later analysis found.

Generated by immunoSEQ multiplex PCR, the TCRdb table keeps only in-frame clones and is missing some. The sample includes 130,000 or so clones, roughly 84% seen only once; the top ten take about 2%. This clone has only a few counts. Its antigen is not known. The CDR3 is 12 residues long. The V end lost 5 bases, the J end lost 8 bases, and 9 bases lay between the germline ends. Germline loops: CDR1 MNHNY, CDR2 SVGAGI (reference sequence). The TCR originated in a woman aged 30 to 39 in good health and CMV-seronegative. V is TRBV6-6 and J is TRBJ1-4; no definite D call. Sequencing used PBMCs. The CDR3 sequence is CASSPTEEKLFF. CDR3 coding DNA: TGTGCCAGCAGTCCCACCGAGGAAAAACTGTTTTTT.